This note documents a single T cell receptor beta chain sequence. Donors were drawn from the 120-subject validation cohort, separate from the approximately 620-subject first cohort. The CDR3 consists of 16 residues. Germline V gene lookup returns CDR1 SEHNR and CDR2 FQNEAQ (reference sequence). After removal of 6 bases from V and 5 bases from J, the junction contained 9 bases not matched to a gene. The sample comes from a study of cytomegalovirus exposure and HLA in healthy donors. Libraries were prepared by immunoSEQ multiplex PCR; TCRdb keeps only in-frame clonotypes and omits some of them. Among around 190,000 clones listed, about 85% were seen once.

The sequencing sample was made of PBMCs. The sequence came from a man between 18 and 29 years old in good health and CMV-seropositive. The chain has TRBV7-9 and TRBJ2-2; 10 bases are shared with TRBD2. DNA for the CDR3: TGTGCCAGCAGTTCCGAGCGGGAGGGCTTTACCGGGGAGCTGTTTTTT. Translating it yields CASSSEREGFTGELFF.